The clone carrying this T cell receptor (beta chain) occurred once. CDR1 is MNHEY, CDR2 SMNVEV, per germline (reference sequence). This CDR3 is built from 15 residues. Trimming removed 2 bases from V and 4 bases from J; junction bases left unmatched: 3. These data are taken from a study of control samples from healthy donors and cancer patients. The assay was immunoSEQ multiplex PCR, and TCRdb's table has in-frame clones only and misses some. Of tens of thousands of clones detected, approximately 89% appear once; the ten largest clones hold over 4.5%. The specimen was PBMCs. This TCR was sampled from a man aged 60 to 69 with colorectal cancer. V gene TRBV27 combines with J gene TRBJ2-5; 11 bases are a match to TRBD2. The CDR3: CASSLVAGGVETQYF. As DNA, the CDR3 is TGTGCCAGCAGTTTAGTAGCGGGGGGGGTAGAGACCCAGTACTTC.